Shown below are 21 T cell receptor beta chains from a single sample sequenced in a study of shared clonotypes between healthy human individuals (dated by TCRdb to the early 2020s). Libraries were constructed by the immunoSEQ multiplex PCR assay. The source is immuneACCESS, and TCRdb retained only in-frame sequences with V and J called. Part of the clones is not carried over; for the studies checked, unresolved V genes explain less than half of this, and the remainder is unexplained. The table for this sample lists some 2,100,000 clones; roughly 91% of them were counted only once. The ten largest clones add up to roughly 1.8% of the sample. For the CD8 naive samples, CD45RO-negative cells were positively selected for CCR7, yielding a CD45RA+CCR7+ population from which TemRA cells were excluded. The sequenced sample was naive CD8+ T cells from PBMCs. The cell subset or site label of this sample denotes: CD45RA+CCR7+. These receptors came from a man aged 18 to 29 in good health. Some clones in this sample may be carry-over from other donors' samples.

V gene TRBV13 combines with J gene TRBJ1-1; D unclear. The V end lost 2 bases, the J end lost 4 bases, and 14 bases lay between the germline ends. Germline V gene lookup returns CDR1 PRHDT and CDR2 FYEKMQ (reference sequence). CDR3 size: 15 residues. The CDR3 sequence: CASSLSARMSTEAFF. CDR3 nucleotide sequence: TGTGCCAGCAGCTTATCCGCCAGGATGAGCACTGAAGCTTTCTTT.

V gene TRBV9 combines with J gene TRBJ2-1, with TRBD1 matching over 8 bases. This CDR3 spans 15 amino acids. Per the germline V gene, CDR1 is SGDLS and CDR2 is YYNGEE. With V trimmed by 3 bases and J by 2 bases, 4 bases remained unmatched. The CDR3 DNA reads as TGTGCCAGCAGCGGGACAGGGCAGACCTACAATGAGCAGTTCTTC. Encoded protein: CASSGTGQTYNEQFF.

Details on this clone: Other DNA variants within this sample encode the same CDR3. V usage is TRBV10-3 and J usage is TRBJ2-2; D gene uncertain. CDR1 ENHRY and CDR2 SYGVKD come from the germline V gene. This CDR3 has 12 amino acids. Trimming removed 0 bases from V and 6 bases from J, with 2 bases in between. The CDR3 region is CAISESSGELFF. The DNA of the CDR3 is TGTGCCATCAGTGAGTCTTCCGGGGAGCTGTTTTTT.

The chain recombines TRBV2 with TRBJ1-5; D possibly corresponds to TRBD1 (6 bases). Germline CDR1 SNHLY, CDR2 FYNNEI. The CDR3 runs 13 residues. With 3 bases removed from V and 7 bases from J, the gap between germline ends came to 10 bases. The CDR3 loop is CASSEMGGQPQHF. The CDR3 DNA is TGTGCCAGCAGTGAGATGGGGGGCCAGCCCCAGCATTTT.

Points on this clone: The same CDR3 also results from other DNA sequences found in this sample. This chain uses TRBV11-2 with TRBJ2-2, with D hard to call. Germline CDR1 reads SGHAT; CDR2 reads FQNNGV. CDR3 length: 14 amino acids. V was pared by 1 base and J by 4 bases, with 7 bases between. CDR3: CASSLVGATGELFF. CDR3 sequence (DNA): TGTGCCAGCAGCTTAGTTGGTGCCACCGGGGAGCTGTTTTTT.

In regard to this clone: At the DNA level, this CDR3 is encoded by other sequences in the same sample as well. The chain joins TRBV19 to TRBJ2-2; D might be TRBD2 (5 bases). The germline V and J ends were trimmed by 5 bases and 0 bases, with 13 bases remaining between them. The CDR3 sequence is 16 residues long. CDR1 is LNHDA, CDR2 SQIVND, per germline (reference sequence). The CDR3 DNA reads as TGTGCCAGTAGTCCGCGAGGCGGGCCGAACACCGGGGAGCTGTTTTTT. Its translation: CASSPRGGPNTGELFF.

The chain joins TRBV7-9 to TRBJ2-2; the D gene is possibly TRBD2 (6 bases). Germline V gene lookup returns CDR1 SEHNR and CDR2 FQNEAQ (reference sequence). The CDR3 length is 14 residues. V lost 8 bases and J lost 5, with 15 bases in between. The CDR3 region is CASASGDPTGELFF. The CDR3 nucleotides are TGTGCCAGCGCATCGGGAGACCCGACCGGGGAGCTGTTTTTT.

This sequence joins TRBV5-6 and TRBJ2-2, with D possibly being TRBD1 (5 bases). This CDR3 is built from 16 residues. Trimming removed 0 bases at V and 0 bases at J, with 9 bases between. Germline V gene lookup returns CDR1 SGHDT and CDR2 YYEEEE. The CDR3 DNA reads TGTGCCAGCAGCTTGGCAGGACACTCGAACACCGGGGAGCTGTTTTTT. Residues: CASSLAGHSNTGELFF.

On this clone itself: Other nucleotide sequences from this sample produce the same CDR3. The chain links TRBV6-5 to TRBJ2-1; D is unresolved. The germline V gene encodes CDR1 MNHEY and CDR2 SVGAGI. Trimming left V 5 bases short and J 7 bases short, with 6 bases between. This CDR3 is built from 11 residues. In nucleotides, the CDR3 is TGTGCCAGCAGTGCTTTAAATGAGCAGTTCTTC. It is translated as CASSALNEQFF.

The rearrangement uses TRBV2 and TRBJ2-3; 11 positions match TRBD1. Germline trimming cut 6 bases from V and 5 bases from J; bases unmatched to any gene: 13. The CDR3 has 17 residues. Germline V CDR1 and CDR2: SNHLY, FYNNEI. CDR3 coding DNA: TGTGCCAGCAGGGTCCCGAGGGACAGGGGGGCGGAAGATACGCAGTATTTT. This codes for CASRVPRDRGAEDTQYF.

The chain's CDR3 is CASSLSGTSVYNEQFF. The CDR3 nucleotides read TGTGCCAGCAGCCTTTCCGGGACTAGCGTTTACAATGAGCAGTTCTTC. This chain links TRBV7-9 with TRBJ2-1; 10 bases align to TRBD2. The CDR3 contains 16 residues. The germline V gene has CDR1 SEHNR and CDR2 FQNEAQ (reference sequence). V shed 5 bases and J 4 bases; nucleotides not matched to a gene: 8.

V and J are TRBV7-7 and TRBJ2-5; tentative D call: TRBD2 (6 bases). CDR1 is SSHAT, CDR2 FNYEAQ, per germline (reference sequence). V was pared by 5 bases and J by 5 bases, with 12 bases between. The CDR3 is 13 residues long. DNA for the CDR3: TGTGCCAGCAGCCCCCGTGGGGGGGAGACCCAGTACTTC. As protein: CASSPRGGETQYF.

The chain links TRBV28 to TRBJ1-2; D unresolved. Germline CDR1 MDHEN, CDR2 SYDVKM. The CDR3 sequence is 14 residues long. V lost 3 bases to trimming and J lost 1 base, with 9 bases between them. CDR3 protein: CASSLGQVNYGYTF. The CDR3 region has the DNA TGTGCCAGCAGTTTGGGTCAGGTTAACTATGGCTACACCTTC.

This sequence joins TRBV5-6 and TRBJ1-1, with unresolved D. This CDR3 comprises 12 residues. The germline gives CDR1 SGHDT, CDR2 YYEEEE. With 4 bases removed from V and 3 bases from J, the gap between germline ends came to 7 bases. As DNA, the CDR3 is TGTGCCAGCAGCGCCGGATACACTGAAGCTTTCTTT. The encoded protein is CASSAGYTEAFF.

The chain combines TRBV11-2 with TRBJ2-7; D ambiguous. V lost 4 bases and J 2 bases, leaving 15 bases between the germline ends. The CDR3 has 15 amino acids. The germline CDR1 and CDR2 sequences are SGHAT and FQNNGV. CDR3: CASSYTAGDAYEQYF. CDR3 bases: TGTGCCAGCAGCTACACCGCCGGCGATGCCTACGAGCAGTACTTC. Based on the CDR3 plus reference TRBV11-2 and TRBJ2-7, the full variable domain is EAGVAQSPRYKIIEKRQSVAFWCNPISGHATLYWYQQILGQGPKLLIQFQNNGVVDDSQLPKDRFSAERLKGVDSTLKIQPAKLEDSAVYLCASSYTAGDAYEQYFGPGTRLTVT.

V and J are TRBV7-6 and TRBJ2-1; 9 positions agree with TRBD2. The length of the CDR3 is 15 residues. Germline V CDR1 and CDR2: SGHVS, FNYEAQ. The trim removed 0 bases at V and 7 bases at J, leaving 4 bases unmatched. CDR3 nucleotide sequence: TGTGCCAGCAGCTTAGCTAGCGGGAGTGGGAATGAGCAGTTCTTC. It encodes CASSLASGSGNEQFF.

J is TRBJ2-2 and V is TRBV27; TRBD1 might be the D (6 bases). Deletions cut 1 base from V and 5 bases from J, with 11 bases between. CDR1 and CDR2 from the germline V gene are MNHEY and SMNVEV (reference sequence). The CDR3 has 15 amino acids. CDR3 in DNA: TGTGCCAGCAGTTTATTCCAGGGGCAAACCGGGGAGCTGTTTTTT. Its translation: CASSLFQGQTGELFF.

The CDR3 DNA reads as TGCGCCAGCAGCTTGGACGGACACGCGAACACTGAAGCTTTCTTT. It specifies CASSLDGHANTEAFF. V and J are TRBV5-1 and TRBJ1-1; TRBD1 might be the D (5 bases). The germline V gene encodes CDR1 SGHRS and CDR2 YFSETQ. This CDR3 has 15 residues. The germline V and J ends were trimmed by 0 bases and 1 base, with 10 bases remaining between them.

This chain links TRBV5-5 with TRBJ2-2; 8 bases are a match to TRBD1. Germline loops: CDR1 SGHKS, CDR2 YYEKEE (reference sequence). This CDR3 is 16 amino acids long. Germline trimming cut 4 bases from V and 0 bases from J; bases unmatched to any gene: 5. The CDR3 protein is CASSTTGATNTGELFF. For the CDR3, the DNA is TGTGCCAGCAGCACGACAGGGGCGACGAACACCGGGGAGCTGTTTTTT.

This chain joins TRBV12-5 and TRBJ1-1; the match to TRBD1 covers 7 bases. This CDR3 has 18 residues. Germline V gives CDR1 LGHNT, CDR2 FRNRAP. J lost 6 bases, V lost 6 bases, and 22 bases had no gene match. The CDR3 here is CASGRVPAQGVLISEAFF. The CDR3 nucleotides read TGTGCTAGTGGCAGAGTCCCAGCCCAGGGGGTCCTTATATCTGAAGCTTTCTTT.

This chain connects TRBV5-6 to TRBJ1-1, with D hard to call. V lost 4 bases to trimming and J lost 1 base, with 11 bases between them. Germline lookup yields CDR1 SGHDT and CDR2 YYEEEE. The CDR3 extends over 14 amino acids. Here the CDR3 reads CASSIQAGNTEAFF. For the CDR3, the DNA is TGTGCCAGCAGCATCCAGGCAGGGAACACTGAAGCTTTCTTT.